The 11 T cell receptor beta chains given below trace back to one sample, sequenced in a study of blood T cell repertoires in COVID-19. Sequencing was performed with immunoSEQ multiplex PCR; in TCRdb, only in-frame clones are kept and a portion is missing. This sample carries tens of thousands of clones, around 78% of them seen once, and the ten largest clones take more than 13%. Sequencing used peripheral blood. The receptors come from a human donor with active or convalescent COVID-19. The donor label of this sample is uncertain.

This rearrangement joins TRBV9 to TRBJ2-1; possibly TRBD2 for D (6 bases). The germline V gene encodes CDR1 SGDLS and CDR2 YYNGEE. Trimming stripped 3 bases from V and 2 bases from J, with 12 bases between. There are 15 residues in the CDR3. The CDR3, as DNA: TGTGCCAGCAGCGGCGAGGGACTCCCCTACAATGAGCAGTTCTTC. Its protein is CASSGEGLPYNEQFF.

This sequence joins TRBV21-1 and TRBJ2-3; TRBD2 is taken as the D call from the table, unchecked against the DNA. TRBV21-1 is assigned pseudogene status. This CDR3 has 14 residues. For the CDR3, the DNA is TGTGCCAGCAGCACCATAGCGGTCACAGATACGCAGTATTTT. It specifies CASSTIAVTDTQYF.

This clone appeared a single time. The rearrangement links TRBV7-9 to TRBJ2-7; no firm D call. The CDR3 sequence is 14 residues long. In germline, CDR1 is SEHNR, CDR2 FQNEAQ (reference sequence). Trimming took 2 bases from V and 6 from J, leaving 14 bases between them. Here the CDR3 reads CASSLSFEFPEQYF. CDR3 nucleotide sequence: TGTGCCAGCAGCTTAAGTTTTGAGTTCCCCGAGCAGTACTTC.

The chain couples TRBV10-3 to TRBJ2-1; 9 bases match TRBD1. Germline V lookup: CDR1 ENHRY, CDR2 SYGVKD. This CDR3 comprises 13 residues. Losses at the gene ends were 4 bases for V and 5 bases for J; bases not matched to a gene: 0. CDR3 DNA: TGTGCCATCAGTGGACAGGGGGACAATGAGCAGTTCTTC. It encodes CAISGQGDNEQFF.

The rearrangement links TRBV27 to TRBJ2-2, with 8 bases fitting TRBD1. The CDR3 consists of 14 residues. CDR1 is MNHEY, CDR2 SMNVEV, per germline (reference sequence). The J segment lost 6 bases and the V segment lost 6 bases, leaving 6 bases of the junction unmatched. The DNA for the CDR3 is TGTGCCAGCAGCAGTCGACAGGGGCCCGGGGAGCTGTTTTTT. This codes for CASSSRQGPGELFF.

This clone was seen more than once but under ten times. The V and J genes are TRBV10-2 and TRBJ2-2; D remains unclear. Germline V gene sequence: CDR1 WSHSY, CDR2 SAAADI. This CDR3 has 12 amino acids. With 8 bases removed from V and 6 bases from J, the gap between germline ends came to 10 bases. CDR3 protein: CASGRVSGELFF. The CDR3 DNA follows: TGCGCCAGCGGGCGAGTTTCCGGGGAGCTGTTTTTT.

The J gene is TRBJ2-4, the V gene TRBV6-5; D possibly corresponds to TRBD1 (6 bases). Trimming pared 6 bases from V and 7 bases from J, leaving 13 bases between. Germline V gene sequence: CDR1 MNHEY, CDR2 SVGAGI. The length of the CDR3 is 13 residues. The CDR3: CASSTTGENIQYF. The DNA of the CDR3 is TGTGCCAGCAGCACGACAGGAGAGAACATTCAGTACTTC.

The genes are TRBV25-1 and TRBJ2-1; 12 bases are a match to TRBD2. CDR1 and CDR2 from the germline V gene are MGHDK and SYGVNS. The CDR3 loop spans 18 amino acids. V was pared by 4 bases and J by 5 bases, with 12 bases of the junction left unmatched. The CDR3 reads CASSVPFGLAGPDNEQFF. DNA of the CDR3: TGTGCCAGCAGTGTACCATTTGGACTAGCGGGACCCGACAATGAGCAGTTCTTC.

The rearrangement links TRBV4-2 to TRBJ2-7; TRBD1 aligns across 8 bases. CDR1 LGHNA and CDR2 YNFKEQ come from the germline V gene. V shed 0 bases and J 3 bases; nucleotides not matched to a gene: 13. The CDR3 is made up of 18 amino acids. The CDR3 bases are TGTGCCAGCAGCCAAGATAGCTTAAGGACAGGGAGGAACTACGAGCAGTACTTC. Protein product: CASSQDSLRTGRNYEQYF.

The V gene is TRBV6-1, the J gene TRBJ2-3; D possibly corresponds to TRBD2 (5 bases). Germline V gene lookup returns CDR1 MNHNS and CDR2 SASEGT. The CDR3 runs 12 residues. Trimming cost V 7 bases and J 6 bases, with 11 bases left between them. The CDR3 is CASISSGDTQYF. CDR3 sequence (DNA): TGTGCCAGCATAAGCTCGGGGGATACGCAGTATTTT.

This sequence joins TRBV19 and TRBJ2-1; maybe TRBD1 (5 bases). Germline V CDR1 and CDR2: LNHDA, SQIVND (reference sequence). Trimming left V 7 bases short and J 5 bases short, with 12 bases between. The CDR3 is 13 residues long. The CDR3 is CASKRRTNNEQFF. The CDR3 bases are TGTGCCAGTAAGAGACGGACAAACAATGAGCAGTTCTTC.